A single sample gave rise to the 21 T cell receptor beta chains below, sequenced in a study of regulatory T cells. Study-wide points: Hydrophobic residues at CDR3 positions 6 and 7 were enriched in conventional CD4+ T cells of CD3G-deficient patients.

Their target antigens are unknown. The primer mix had 52 TRBV and 13 TRBJ primers. Using immunoSEQ multiplex PCR, the repertoire was profiled, and TCRdb retains in-frame clones only, with some absent. The sample yields almost 30,000 clones, roughly 92% seen once. Sequencing used conventional CD4+ T cells sorted from blood. All receptors come from a person under 35 with CD3G deficiency.

The chain joins TRBV5-1 to TRBJ2-1; no clear D gene. In germline, CDR1 is SGHRS, CDR2 YFSETQ. The CDR3 contains 15 residues. Trimming left V 4 bases short and J 0 bases short, with 11 bases between. CDR3 amino acids: CASSLTDSSYNEQFF. CDR3 in DNA: TGCGCCAGCAGCCTAACAGATAGCTCCTACAATGAGCAGTTCTTC. Variable domain in full (rest from reference TRBV5-1 and TRBJ2-1): KAGVTQTPRYLIKTRGQQVTLSCSPISGHRSVSWYQQTPGQGLQFLFEYFSETQRNKGNFPGRFSGRQFSNSRSEMNVSTLELGDSALYLCASSLTDSSYNEQFFGPGTRLTVL.

The chain uses TRBV28 and TRBJ2-2; TRBD2 aligns across 11 bases. From germline, CDR1 is MDHEN and CDR2 SYDVKM. With 6 bases clipped from V and 4 bases from J, the junction kept 4 bases outside the gene matches. This CDR3 has 15 residues. CDR3 amino acids: CASSASGRTTGELFF. The CDR3 coding sequence is TGTGCCAGCAGCGCTAGCGGGAGGACCACCGGGGAGCTGTTTTTT.

The V gene is TRBV7-8, the J gene TRBJ2-1, with a weak D call TRBD1 (5 bases). The CDR3 contains 14 residues. V was trimmed by 5 bases and J by 10 bases, leaving 18 bases between them. The V gene's germline CDR1 is SGHVS and CDR2 FQNEAQ. The DNA of the CDR3 is TGTGCCAGCAGCCTGACACGGACATCAAGAGAGCAGTTCTTC. Amino acids: CASSLTRTSREQFF.

This chain uses TRBV5-1 with TRBJ1-2; D unclear. Germline V CDR1 and CDR2: SGHRS, YFSETQ. Deletions cut 1 base from V and 4 bases from J, with 20 bases between. This CDR3 contains 17 residues. CDR3 residues: CASSLQLQASLSYGYTF. CDR3 coding DNA: TGCGCCAGCAGCTTGCAATTACAAGCCAGCCTCTCCTATGGCTACACCTTC.

This rearrangement joins TRBV5-1 to TRBJ1-1; no clear D. Per the germline V gene, CDR1 is SGHRS and CDR2 is YFSETQ. The CDR3 is made up of 15 amino acids. V shed 0 bases and J shed 1 base, with 10 bases lying between them. Written as DNA, the CDR3 is TGCGCCAGCAGCTTGGCGGTAAGACCGAACACTGAAGCTTTCTTT. This gives the protein CASSLAVRPNTEAFF.

The sample holds one count of this clone. J is TRBJ2-3 and V is TRBV7-9; 8 positions match TRBD2. J lost 4 bases, V lost 3 bases, and 12 bases had no gene match. The CDR3 is 17 residues long. CDR1 is SEHNR and CDR2 is FQNEAQ in the germline V gene (reference sequence). The CDR3 loop is CASSFRQPGLVADTQYF. The CDR3 DNA reads TGTGCCAGCAGCTTCAGACAACCGGGACTAGTCGCAGATACGCAGTATTTT. Using reference TRBV7-9 and TRBJ2-3 for the parts outside the CDR3, the full variable domain is DTGVSQNPRHKITKRGQNVTFRCDPISEHNRLYWYRQTLGQGPEFLTYFQNEAQLEKSRLLSDRFSAERPKGSFSTLEIQRTEQGDSAMYLCASSFRQPGLVADTQYFGPGTRLTVL.

This chain connects TRBV4-1 to TRBJ2-2; 8 bases are shared with TRBD2. Germline V gene sequence: CDR1 MGHRA, CDR2 YSYEKL. CDR3 length equals 15 residues. J was trimmed by 4 bases and V by 2 bases; bases with no gene match: 3. The DNA for the CDR3 is TGCGCCAGCAGCCAACCGGGGGGGCCCACCGGGGAGCTGTTTTTT. This codes for CASSQPGGPTGELFF.

This chain connects TRBV5-1 to TRBJ2-3, with TRBD1 matching over 8 bases. Trimming at V came to 2 bases and at J to 4 bases, leaving 6 bases not matched to a gene. Per the germline V gene, CDR1 is SGHRS and CDR2 is YFSETQ. The CDR3 loop spans 15 amino acids. In nucleotides, the CDR3 is TGCGCCAGCAGCTTAGGAGGGACAGGACCAGATACGCAGTATTTT. It translates to CASSLGGTGPDTQYF.

This chain links TRBV7-2 with TRBJ2-5, with D uncertain. The germline gives CDR1 SGHTA, CDR2 FQGNSA. V lost 4 bases, J lost 5 bases, and 14 bases lay in between. CDR3 length equals 14 residues. CDR3 in DNA: TGTGCCAGCAGCTCCGGTCCTCTCCGGGAGACCCAGTACTTC. Amino acid sequence: CASSSGPLRETQYF.

This chain uses TRBV7-9 with TRBJ1-6; D is unclear. Trimming stripped 8 bases from V and 6 bases from J, with 14 bases between. Germline CDR1 reads SEHNR; CDR2 reads FQNEAQ (reference sequence). This CDR3 contains 14 residues. As DNA, the CDR3 is TGTGCCAGCTCCAAGGGTTCCCTTAATTCACCCCTCCACTTT. This translates into CASSKGSLNSPLHF.

The CDR3 here is CASSEENSGELFF. Here the CDR3 DNA reads TGTGCCAGCAGTGAAGAGAATTCCGGGGAGCTGTTTTTT. This chain links TRBV2 with TRBJ2-2; D remains ambiguous. V shed 1 base and J shed 6 bases, with 6 bases lying between them. Germline CDR1 SNHLY, CDR2 FYNNEI. This CDR3 is 13 amino acids long. Combining the CDR3 with reference TRBV2 and TRBJ2-2 gives the whole variable domain EPEVTQTPSHQVTQMGQEVILRCVPISNHLYFYWYRQILGQKVEFLVSFYNNEISEKSEIFDDQFSVERPDGSNFTLKIRSTKLEDSAMYFCASSEENSGELFFGEGSRLTVL.

The chain employs TRBV18 and TRBJ1-1; 7 positions agree with TRBD1. V was pared by 1 base and J by 4 bases, with 9 bases of the junction left unmatched. Germline-derived CDR1 and CDR2 are KGHSH and LQKENI. CDR3 size: 16 residues. CDR3 in amino acids: CASSPLPTGYGTEAFF. CDR3 DNA sequence: TGTGCCAGCTCACCACTGCCGACAGGGTACGGCACTGAAGCTTTCTTT.

Only one count was recorded for this clone. This chain uses TRBV7-8 with TRBJ2-3, with 11 bases matching TRBD2. This CDR3 spans 15 amino acids. The trim removed 3 bases at V and 4 bases at J, leaving 3 bases unmatched. Germline loops: CDR1 SGHVS, CDR2 FQNEAQ. The DNA for the CDR3 is TGTGCCAGCAGCTTTCTAGCGGGAGGTTCAGATACGCAGTATTTT. It translates to CASSFLAGGSDTQYF.

The chain combines TRBV5-1 with TRBJ2-2; D is unclear. Germline V gives CDR1 SGHRS, CDR2 YFSETQ. Trimming shortened V by 2 bases and J by 4 bases, and 6 bases separated the two germline ends. The CDR3 contains 13 residues. CDR3 region: CASSFDRTGELFF. The CDR3, as DNA: TGCGCCAGCAGCTTCGATCGCACCGGGGAGCTGTTTTTT. The full variable domain, with the rest looked up from reference TRBV5-1 and TRBJ2-2, is KAGVTQTPRYLIKTRGQQVTLSCSPISGHRSVSWYQQTPGQGLQFLFEYFSETQRNKGNFPGRFSGRQFSNSRSEMNVSTLELGDSALYLCASSFDRTGELFFGEGSRLTVL.

The chain links TRBV18 to TRBJ2-2, with a weak D call TRBD1 (5 bases). The germline V gene has CDR1 KGHSH and CDR2 LQKENI. Trimming removed 6 bases from V and 5 bases from J, with 10 bases in between. The CDR3 is 13 amino acids. The CDR3 sequence is CASSLRQTGELFF. DNA of the CDR3: TGTGCCAGCTCCCTTCGACAGACCGGGGAGCTGTTTTTT.

J is TRBJ2-1 and V is TRBV5-1; D is ambiguous. V was shortened by 3 bases and J by 9 bases, with 13 bases between the two germline ends. Germline V gene lookup returns CDR1 SGHRS and CDR2 YFSETQ. The CDR3 loop spans 13 amino acids. CDR3 in amino acids: CASSSPRLTEQFF. The CDR3 bases are TGCGCCAGCAGCTCTCCTAGACTCACTGAGCAGTTCTTC.

The chain uses TRBV28 and TRBJ2-2; the D call may be TRBD1 or TRBD2 (5 bases each). With 5 bases removed from V and 7 bases from J, the gap between germline ends came to 17 bases. Germline lookup yields CDR1 MDHEN and CDR2 SYDVKM. The CDR3 totals 15 residues. In nucleotides, the CDR3 is TGTGCCAGCAGTCGTTTCTCGGGGCGAGGCGGGGAGCTGTTTTTT. It codes for CASSRFSGRGGELFF. Full variable domain (rest looked up from reference TRBV28 and TRBJ2-2): DVKVTQSSRYLVKRTGEKVFLECVQDMDHENMFWYRQDPGLGLRLIYFSYDVKMKEKGDIPEGYSVSREKKERFSLILESASTNQTSMYLCASSRFSGRGGELFFGEGSRLTVL.

The V gene is TRBV6-1, the J gene TRBJ2-1; a weak D match, TRBD1 (6 bases). This CDR3 is built from 12 residues. Germline CDR1 reads MNHNS; CDR2 reads SASEGT. Deletions cut 6 bases from V and 10 bases from J, with 13 bases between. CDR3 coding DNA: TGTGCCAGCAGCGAACAGGGTAACGAGCAGTTCTTC. It translates to CASSEQGNEQFF.

The chain has TRBV12-5 and TRBJ2-4; either TRBD1 or TRBD2 may fit D (5 bases each). V shed 1 base and J shed 1 base, with 17 bases lying between them. In germline, CDR1 is LGHNT, CDR2 FRNRAP. The CDR3 totals 18 residues. CDR3 amino acids: CASGLGATGAQAKNIQYF. CDR3 nucleotides: TGTGCTAGTGGTTTGGGCGCTACCGGGGCACAGGCCAAAAACATTCAGTACTTC. The full variable domain, its missing parts supplied by reference TRBV12-5 and TRBJ2-4, is DARVTQTPRHKVTEMGQEVTMRCQPILGHNTVFWYRQTMMQGLELLAYFRNRAPLDDSGMPKDRFSAEMPDATLATLKIQPSEPRDSAVYFCASGLGATGAQAKNIQYFGAGTRLSVL.

The chain has TRBV28 and TRBJ1-1; D may be TRBD1 (6 bases). V was clipped by 4 bases and J by 1 base, with 13 bases between them. Germline V CDR1 and CDR2: MDHEN, SYDVKM. The CDR3 sequence is 15 residues long. CDR3 nucleotide sequence: TGTGCCAGCAGTTCAACAGGGTTCAGGAACACTGAAGCTTTCTTT. Residues: CASSSTGFRNTEAFF.

The rearrangement links TRBV25-1 to TRBJ2-5; no reliable D call. This CDR3 contains 14 residues. Germline CDR1 reads MGHDK; CDR2 reads SYGVNS. With 4 bases removed from V and 1 base from J, the gap between germline ends came to 10 bases. The DNA for the CDR3 is TGTGCCAGCAGTGGTTGGGGTTTCCAAGAGACCCAGTACTTC. As protein: CASSGWGFQETQYF.